These T cell receptor beta chains were read from a single sample in a study of CD8 T cells in Susac syndrome. TCRdb fed the immunoSEQ multiplex PCR reads into MiXCR, producing one record per CDR3 protein. The data show some 100,000 distinct CDR3 sequences, 85% to 95% seen once. The sequenced sample consisted of CD4+ T cells from PBMCs. The receptors come from a human donor with multiple sclerosis. Both conserved end residues are part of each CDR3. For some rows the clone size is stated as once, few or many, or as a class when expanded; others skip it.

abundance	v_gene	j_gene	CDR3aa
-	TRBV27	TRBJ2-3	CATGQGAISTDTQYF
-	TRBV5-6	TRBJ1-3	CASSPQGPGNTIYF
-	TRBV7-2	TRBJ2-5	CASSSGLAPETQYF
-	TRBV9	TRBJ2-3	CASSVGTQGDGTDTQYF
-	TRBV12-3/TRBV12-4	TRBJ1-1	CASSSGYTEAFF
once	TRBV20-1	TRBJ2-5	CSAGGGTFGGFQETQYF
-	TRBV14	TRBJ2-3	CASSLNKFDTQYF
-	TRBV6-1	TRBJ1-1	CASSWTEGSEAFF
-	TRBV9	TRBJ1-2	CASSGTGPGYTF
-	TRBV9	TRBJ1-1	CASSVGQLRNTEAFF
-	TRBV2	TRBJ2-5	CASMPAATIETQYF
-	TRBV9	TRBJ2-7	CASSVDPLSREQYF
-	TRBV5-1	TRBJ1-5	CASSPEGPLSNQPQHF
-	TRBV18	TRBJ1-2	CASSPARTGERGYTF
-	TRBV6-1	TRBJ2-3	CASPGLAGGQDTQYF
-	TRBV20-1	TRBJ2-7	CSARDGAASPSEQYF
-	TRBV4-2	TRBJ2-7	CASSQDPQGHSYEQYF
once	TRBV20-1	TRBJ1-6	CSARQAWDRNNSPLHF
-	TRBV18	TRBJ2-7	CASSPAAAYEQYF
-	TRBV12-3/TRBV12-4	TRBJ2-3	CASSRLAGRPDTQYF
-	TRBV20-1	TRBJ2-3	CSVQMGGTDTQYF
-	TRBV19	TRBJ2-5	CASSRSPGETQYF
few	TRBV2	TRBJ2-5	CASGTGQETQYF
-	TRBV5-1	TRBJ2-5	CASSLGAGARGATQYF
-	TRBV11-2	TRBJ2-7	CASSFRQLAYEQYF
-	TRBV3-1	TRBJ2-1	CASSQADSGGGGKQFF
-	TRBV7-2	TRBJ1-2	CASSLDLGENYGYTF
-	TRBV28	TRBJ1-5	CASHGANQPQHF
-	TRBV15	TRBJ2-3	CATSRAGFTDTQYF
-	TRBV6-1	TRBJ1-2	CASSATGDYGYTF
medium-sized	TRBV5-1	TRBJ2-5	CASSLQETQYF
-	TRBV7-8	TRBJ1-2	CASSPASITGGYTF